This is a list of T cell receptor beta chains from one sample in a study of cytomegalovirus exposure and HLA in healthy donors. This table comes from immunoSEQ multiplex PCR, and its TCRdb copy is limited to in-frame clones, with some not included. The table shows 100,000 or so clones, with roughly 80% occurring only once. The source material was PBMCs. The receptors were gathered from a woman aged 40 to 50 in good health and CMV-seropositive. Both conserved end residues are part of each CDR3. A D gene is named only where the DNA matches it firmly. The size entry is marked missing in some rows and otherwise reads once, few, many or a size class.

CGSGREDTEAFF TGCGGCTCCGGCAGGGAGGACACTGAAGCTTTCTTT - TRBJ1-1 TRBV29-1 -
CASSQDLGRVATNEQFF TGTGCCAGCAGCCAAGATCTGGGCAGGGTGGCCACGAATGAGCAGTTCTTC - TRBJ2-1 TRBV4-2 -
CASNRQGSSGYTF TGTGCCAGCAATCGGCAGGGATCTTCTGGCTACACCTTC - TRBJ1-2 TRBV2 -
CASSQTGVGGYTF TGTGCCAGCAGCCAGACAGGGGTGGGCGGCTACACCTTC - TRBJ1-2 TRBV7-9 TRBD1
CASSQRQGADTQYF TGTGCCAGCAGCCAACGACAGGGAGCAGATACGCAGTATTTT - TRBJ2-3 TRBV5-4 TRBD1
CASSSGLTYEQYF TGTGCCAGCAGCTCGGGACTGACTTACGAGCAGTACTTC once TRBJ2-7 TRBV5-4 -
CASTANYGYTF TGTGCCAGCACAGCTAACTATGGCTACACCTTC - TRBJ1-2 TRBV2 -
CASSAAGPTGELFF TGTGCCAGCAGCGCGGCGGGCCCCACCGGGGAGCTGTTTTTT - TRBJ2-2 TRBV7-9 -
CASSLSRPGLVDEQFF TGTGCCAGCAGTTTATCACGTCCAGGTTTGGTCGATGAGCAGTTCTTC - TRBJ2-1 TRBV27 -
CASSQDSTGSMGYTF TGCGCCAGCAGCCAAGATTCGACAGGGTCTATGGGCTACACCTTC - TRBJ1-2 TRBV4-3 TRBD1
CASSRNREYQPQHF TGTGCCAGCAGTCGGAACAGGGAATATCAGCCCCAGCATTTT - TRBJ1-5 TRBV6-5 -
CASSPPGGEQYF TGCGCCAGCTCACCCCCTGGCGGGGAGCAGTACTTC once TRBJ2-7 TRBV18 -
CASSQDFAGAGSDTQYF TGCGCCAGCAGCCAAGATTTTGCGGGGGCGGGCTCAGATACGCAGTATTTT - TRBJ2-3 TRBV4-1 -
CASSLSVNTEAFF TGTGCCAGCAGCTTGTCGGTGAACACTGAAGCTTTCTTT - TRBJ1-1 TRBV5-4 -
CASSELVQPYSNQPQHF TGTGCCAGCAGTGAATTAGTACAGCCTTATAGCAATCAGCCCCAGCATTTT - TRBJ1-5 TRBV6-1 -
CASNWERGEQFF TGTGCCAGCAACTGGGAGAGAGGTGAGCAGTTCTTC - TRBJ2-1 TRBV6-1 -
CASSPGTSGRVGEQYF TGTGCCAGCAGCCCTGGGACTAGCGGGAGGGTGGGCGAGCAGTACTTC - TRBJ2-7 TRBV7-2 TRBD2
CASSPPLVATGELFF TGTGCCAGCAGCCCTCCGCTGGTGGCCACCGGGGAGCTGTTTTTT - TRBJ2-2 TRBV9 -
CASRGTAKNTEAFF TGTGCCAGCAGGGGGACAGCAAAGAACACTGAAGCTTTCTTT - TRBJ1-1 TRBV6-6 TRBD1
CASSFHPEGMETQYF TGTGCCAGCAGCTTTCACCCGGAGGGTATGGAGACCCAGTACTTC few TRBJ2-5 TRBV7-7 -
CASSQQQGSPNEKLFF TGCGCCAGCAGCCAACAACAGGGTTCCCCTAATGAAAAACTGTTTTTT - TRBJ1-4 TRBV4-1 -
CASSSPGLAGGNEQFF TGTGCCAGCAGCTCTCCTGGTCTAGCGGGAGGCAATGAGCAGTTCTTC - TRBJ2-1 TRBV13 TRBD2
CASSIVRGAYEQYF TGTGCCAGTAGTATAGTTCGGGGGGCCTACGAGCAGTACTTC - TRBJ2-7 TRBV19 TRBD2
CASSRRDRFNYGYTF TGTGCCAGTAGTCGCCGGGACAGATTTAACTATGGCTACACCTTC - TRBJ1-2 TRBV19 TRBD1
CASRQPGHRYGYTF TGTGCCAGCAGGCAACCGGGACACCGCTATGGCTACACCTTC - TRBJ1-2 TRBV28 -
CSASAYNEQFF TGCAGTGCTAGTGCGTACAATGAGCAGTTCTTC - TRBJ2-1 TRBV20-1 -
CASSQVLRRKEYYGYTF TGCGCCAGCAGCCAAGTCTTAAGGAGGAAGGAATACTATGGCTACACCTTC - TRBJ1-2 TRBV4-1 -
CASSQHLTRGHEQYF TGCGCCAGCAGCCAACATTTAACCAGGGGCCACGAGCAGTACTTC - TRBJ2-7 TRBV5-1 -
CASSFLPSSGTQETQYF TGTGCCAGCAGTTTTCTCCCTTCTAGCGGGACCCAAGAGACCCAGTACTTC - TRBJ2-5 TRBV28 TRBD2
CAIKPSGLSYEQYF TGTGCCATAAAACCTAGCGGGCTCTCCTACGAGCAGTACTTC - TRBJ2-7 TRBV10-3 TRBD2
CASSPGTGLKETQYF TGTGCCAGCAGTCCAGGGACAGGTTTGAAAGAGACCCAGTACTTC - TRBJ2-5 TRBV27 TRBD1
CASSSLGDQPQHF TGTGCCAGCAGTTCCCTAGGGGATCAGCCCCAGCATTTT once TRBJ1-5 TRBV6-5 -
CASSADRARNQPQHF TGTGCCAGCTCAGCGGACAGGGCACGCAATCAGCCCCAGCATTTT - TRBJ1-5 TRBV18 TRBD1
CAGGQGVVNTEAFF TGTGCCGGGGGACAGGGGGTGGTGAACACTGAAGCTTTCTTT - TRBJ1-1 TRBV2 TRBD1
CASSHDWIRPYEQYF TGTGCCAGCAGCCACGACTGGATACGGCCCTACGAGCAGTACTTC - TRBJ2-7 TRBV7-9 -
CSVEGQGREAFF TGCAGCGTTGAGGGACAGGGCAGGGAAGCTTTCTTT - TRBJ1-1 TRBV29-1 TRBD1
CASSQGASGGTSYNEQFF TGCGCCAGCAGCCAAGGGGCTAGCGGGGGTACCTCCTACAATGAGCAGTTCTTC - TRBJ2-1 TRBV4-3 TRBD2
CASSQDRSTGHSPLHF TGCGCCAGCAGCCAAGATAGGTCGACAGGCCATTCACCCCTCCACTTT - TRBJ1-6 TRBV4-1 -
CASSQGRESYNEQFF TGCGCCAGCAGCCAGGGGCGGGAGAGCTACAATGAGCAGTTCTTC - TRBJ2-1 TRBV4-1 TRBD2
CASSVDGGSEQYF TGTGCCAGCAGCGTAGATGGGGGGTCCGAGCAGTACTTC - TRBJ2-7 TRBV9 -
CASSFGTVPNYGYTF TGTGCCAGCAGCTTCGGGACAGTACCTAACTATGGCTACACCTTC few TRBJ1-2 TRBV7-8 TRBD1
CASSQDRAANTGELFF TGTGCCAGCAGTCAAGACAGGGCAGCGAACACCGGGGAGCTGTTTTTT - TRBJ2-2 TRBV27 TRBD1
CASSSTGSNQPQHF TGTGCCAGCAGCTCGACAGGCTCTAATCAGCCCCAGCATTTT - TRBJ1-5 TRBV7-8 -
CASSDGSGSATDTQYF TGTGCCAGCAGTGACGGGAGCGGGAGCGCGACAGATACGCAGTATTTT - TRBJ2-3 TRBV6-4 TRBD2
CASSIDPVVGGEQFF TGTGCCAGCAGTATAGACCCCGTAGTAGGCGGTGAGCAGTTCTTC - TRBJ2-1 TRBV6-5 -
CASSYSPGQGFEQYF TGTGCCAGCAGTTACTCACCGGGACAGGGATTCGAGCAGTACTTC - TRBJ2-7 TRBV27 TRBD1
CASSLAETGEQYF TGTGCCAGCAGTTTAGCAGAAACGGGGGAGCAGTACTTC - TRBJ2-7 TRBV28 -
CASSSTGDYGYTF TGCGCCAGCAGCTCGACAGGTGACTATGGCTACACCTTC - TRBJ1-2 TRBV5-1 -
CASGLVYRVWLGRPPGANVLTF TGTGCTAGTGGTTTGGTGTACAGGGTTTGGTTGGGGCGGCCCCCTGGGGCCAACGTCCTGACTTTC - TRBJ2-6 TRBV12-5 -
CASGLVRLAGGPGADTQYF TGTGCTAGTGGTTTGGTACGACTAGCGGGAGGGCCTGGCGCAGATACGCAGTATTTT - TRBJ2-3 TRBV12-5 TRBD2
CASSQWSGIYEQYF TGTGCCAGCAGCCAGTGGTCGGGTATCTACGAGCAGTACTTC few TRBJ2-7 TRBV14 -
CASSLGSGAQPQHF TGTGCCAGCAGCTTAGGGAGTGGGGCCCAGCCCCAGCATTTT - TRBJ1-5 TRBV13 -
CASRGGFGVSYEQYF TGTGCCAGCAGGGGAGGGTTTGGCGTGTCCTACGAGCAGTACTTC - TRBJ2-7 TRBV28 TRBD2
CASSEGTSWETQYF TGTGCCAGCAGTGAGGGGACTAGCTGGGAGACCCAGTACTTC - TRBJ2-5 TRBV2 TRBD2
CASSSWTGAPGEQFF TGTGCCAGCAGCTCATGGACAGGGGCTCCCGGTGAACAGTTCTTC - TRBJ2-1 TRBV11-2 TRBD1
CASSPSSGYYEQYF TGTGCCAGCAGCCCATCATCAGGGTACTACGAGCAGTACTTC - TRBJ2-7 TRBV11-3 -
CASSESGRVRNTEAFF TGTGCCAGCAGTGAATCAGGGAGGGTACGGAACACTGAAGCTTTCTTT - TRBJ1-1 TRBV6-1 -
CASSRLAGGHNEQFF TGTGCCAGCAGTCGACTAGCGGGAGGGCACAATGAGCAGTTCTTC - TRBJ2-1 TRBV13 TRBD2
CASSLGQVTNTGELFF TGTGCTAGCAGCTTAGGCCAGGTCACTAACACCGGGGAGCTGTTTTTT - TRBJ2-2 TRBV7-7 -
CASKGEMEGQPQHF TGTGCCAGCAAGGGAGAGATGGAGGGCCAGCCCCAGCATTTT - TRBJ1-5 TRBV28 -